What follows are 29 T cell receptor beta chains derived from one specimen sequenced in a study of cytomegalovirus exposure and HLA in healthy donors. 60 Vbeta and 13 Jbeta primers were used in PCR. Measured with immunoSEQ multiplex PCR; TCRdb has only the in-frame clones, and not every one. Of around 140,000 clones in the sample, roughly 60% were seen once. What was sequenced was PBMCs. The receptors stem from a woman between 40 and 50 years old in good health and CMV-seronegative.

The chain joins TRBV5-1 to TRBJ2-1; TRBD2 aligns across 15 bases. The germline V gene has CDR1 SGHRS and CDR2 YFSETQ. CDR3 length equals 17 residues. Trimming removed 4 bases from V and 4 bases from J; junction bases left unmatched: 6. The CDR3 spells CASSGRTSGGEYNEQFF. Here the CDR3 DNA reads TGCGCCAGCAGCGGAAGGACTAGCGGGGGGGAATACAATGAGCAGTTCTTC.

The chain joins TRBV13 to TRBJ2-1; no reliable D call. Trimming took off 3 bases at V and 0 bases at J, with 9 bases between the two ends. Looked up from germline, CDR1 is PRHDT and CDR2 is FYEKMQ (reference sequence). The CDR3 covers 15 residues. This CDR3 reads CASSFRASSYNEQFF. DNA for the CDR3: TGTGCCAGCAGCTTTCGCGCTAGCTCCTACAATGAGCAGTTCTTC. Together with reference TRBV13 and TRBJ2-1, the CDR3 gives the full variable domain: AAGVIQSPRHLIKEKRETATLKCYPIPRHDTVYWYQQGPGQDPQFLISFYEKMQSDKGSIPDRFSAQQFSDYHSELNMSSLELGDSALYFCASSFRASSYNEQFFGPGTRLTVL.

This rearrangement joins TRBV2 to TRBJ1-5, with D possibly matching TRBD1 (5 bases). Trimming pared 3 bases from V and 5 bases from J, leaving 8 bases between. Looked up from germline, CDR1 is SNHLY and CDR2 is FYNNEI. This CDR3 is 13 amino acids long. Here the CDR3 reads CASSEGGDQPQHF. The CDR3 nucleotides are TGTGCCAGCAGTGAGGGAGGGGATCAGCCCCAGCATTTT.

This chain links TRBV5-1 with TRBJ2-7; TRBD2 agrees at 15 bases. This CDR3 is built from 16 residues. Germline-derived CDR1 and CDR2 are SGHRS and YFSETQ. J gave up 1 base and V 4 bases, and 3 bases lay outside the gene matches. CDR3 sequence (DNA): TGCGCCAGCAGCCGTGGGACTAGCGGGGGGTCCTACGAGCAGTACTTC. This translates into CASSRGTSGGSYEQYF.

V gene TRBV11-2 combines with J gene TRBJ2-7, with 10 bases that match TRBD1. With 3 bases clipped from V and 4 bases from J, the junction kept 3 bases outside the gene matches. The CDR3 extends over 14 amino acids. CDR1 and CDR2 (germline): SGHAT, FQNNGV. This CDR3 reads CASSLGTGVYEQYF. The CDR3 DNA sequence: TGTGCCAGCAGCTTGGGGACAGGGGTATACGAGCAGTACTTC. Full variable domain (outside the CDR3, taken from reference TRBV11-2 and TRBJ2-7): EAGVAQSPRYKIIEKRQSVAFWCNPISGHATLYWYQQILGQGPKLLIQFQNNGVVDDSQLPKDRFSAERLKGVDSTLKIQPAKLEDSAVYLCASSLGTGVYEQYFGPGTRLTVT.

The V call is TRBV2, the J call TRBJ2-3; TRBD1 is a possible D gene (7 bases). This CDR3 has 15 amino acids. Trimming cost V 4 bases and J 0 bases, with 11 bases left between them. Germline assignment: CDR1 SNHLY and CDR2 FYNNEI. Written as DNA, the CDR3 is TGTGCCAGCAGTGGGAGGGACAGCAGCACAGATACGCAGTATTTT. Translation gives CASSGRDSSTDTQYF.

This clone was counted only a few times. This CDR3 reads CASSATGTANYGYTF. CDR3 DNA sequence: TGTGCCAGCAGCGCGACAGGGACCGCTAACTATGGCTACACCTTC. The rearrangement links TRBV5-6 to TRBJ1-2; 7 positions agree with TRBD1. With 4 bases clipped from V and 0 bases from J, the junction kept 6 bases outside the gene matches. This CDR3 contains 15 residues. CDR1 and CDR2 from the germline V gene are SGHDT and YYEEEE.

The genes are TRBV5-1 and TRBJ1-5, with 8 bases lining up with TRBD1. With V trimmed by 2 bases and J by 3 bases, 4 bases remained unmatched. There are 15 residues in the CDR3. CDR1 is SGHRS, CDR2 YFSETQ, per germline. The CDR3 DNA sequence: TGCGCCAGCAGCTTTGGACAGGGAAACAATCAGCCCCAGCATTTT. This codes for CASSFGQGNNQPQHF.

J is TRBJ2-7 and V is TRBV4-2; no clear D gene. Germline CDR1 LGHNA, CDR2 YNFKEQ. The germline V and J ends were trimmed by 0 bases and 3 bases, with 12 bases remaining between them. The CDR3 runs to 15 residues. The CDR3 here is CASSQEMGSYYEQYF. In DNA form, the CDR3 reads TGTGCCAGCAGCCAAGAAATGGGCAGCTACTACGAGCAGTACTTC.

The rearrangement uses TRBV5-5 and TRBJ1-4; weak D call: TRBD1 (6 bases). CDR1 is SGHKS, CDR2 YYEKEE, per germline (reference sequence). The CDR3 is 16 amino acids. V lost 4 bases, J lost 0 bases, and 13 bases lay in between. The CDR3 spells CASSGDSGATNEKLFF. In DNA form, the CDR3 reads TGTGCCAGCAGCGGTGATTCAGGGGCAACTAATGAAAAACTGTTTTTT.

Here the CDR3 reads CATETPANTGELFF. The CDR3 nucleotides read TGTGCCACAGAGACACCCGCGAACACCGGGGAGCTGTTTTTT. The chain combines TRBV10-3 with TRBJ2-2; no firm D call. V was pared by 10 bases and J by 0 bases, with 12 bases between. CDR3 length: 14 residues. Germline V gene data show CDR1 as ENHRY and CDR2 as SYGVKD.

In its sample, this clone was seen once. V and J are TRBV29-1 and TRBJ2-3; 11 positions match TRBD2. Germline V gene data show CDR1 as SQVTM and CDR2 as ANQGSEA. J lost 0 bases, V lost 6 bases, and 5 bases had no gene match. The CDR3 is 15 amino acids. The CDR3 region is CSVTSGGTSTDTQYF. DNA of the CDR3: TGCAGCGTAACTAGCGGGGGAACTAGCACAGATACGCAGTATTTT.

The chain uses TRBV30 and TRBJ2-7, with 10 bases aligning to TRBD1. The CDR3 contains 13 residues. The V and J ends lost 4 bases and 6 bases, in that order; junction bases with no gene match: 6. From germline, CDR1 is GTSNPN and CDR2 SVGIG (reference sequence). CDR3 residues: CAWTPGQGREQYF. CDR3 nucleotides: TGTGCCTGGACCCCGGGACAGGGGCGCGAGCAGTACTTC.

The chain couples TRBV27 to TRBJ1-5, with 7 nucleotides matching TRBD1. The trim removed 6 bases at V and 0 bases at J, leaving 5 bases unmatched. Germline V gene sequence: CDR1 MNHEY, CDR2 SMNVEV (reference sequence). The length of the CDR3 is 15 residues. CDR3 sequence: CASRGGTASNQPQHF. The CDR3 DNA reads as TGTGCCAGCAGAGGAGGGACAGCTAGCAATCAGCCCCAGCATTTT.

The rearrangement links TRBV28 to TRBJ1-6; the match to TRBD1 covers 12 bases. In germline, CDR1 is MDHEN, CDR2 SYDVKM. The ends lost 6 bases at V and 8 bases at J; junction bases unmatched: 2. This CDR3 is 14 amino acids long. The CDR3 spells CASRGDRGHSPLHF. The CDR3 nucleotides read TGTGCCAGCAGGGGGGACAGGGGGCATTCACCCCTCCACTTT.

This CDR3 is CASSSKVVQTEAFF. The CDR3 DNA is TGTGCCAGCAGCTCCAAGGTGGTACAGACTGAAGCTTTCTTT. The V and J genes are TRBV5-6 and TRBJ1-1; D remains ambiguous. The CDR3 is 14 residues long. CDR1 SGHDT and CDR2 YYEEEE come from the germline V gene. V was pared by 3 bases and J by 5 bases, with 14 bases between.

The CDR3 is CASSYSGDWGNTIYF. The CDR3 bases are TGTGCCAGCAGTTATTCGGGGGATTGGGGAAACACCATATATTTT. This chain connects TRBV6-6 to TRBJ1-3; the D gene is possibly TRBD1 (5 bases). The ends were cut back, 3 bases at V and 4 bases at J, with 13 bases in the middle. Germline CDR1 is MNHNY and CDR2 is SVGAGI (reference sequence). The CDR3 covers 15 residues.

This chain uses TRBV30 with TRBJ2-5; possible D gene TRBD1, 5 bases. From germline, CDR1 is GTSNPN and CDR2 SVGIG (reference sequence). The V and J ends lost 1 base and 0 bases respectively, with 6 bases between them. The CDR3 sequence is 13 residues long. CDR3 DNA sequence: TGTGCCTGGAGTGGGACAAACCAAGAGACCCAGTACTTC. This encodes CAWSGTNQETQYF.

This chain links TRBV19 with TRBJ2-5; perhaps TRBD2 as D (5 bases). The V gene's germline CDR1 is LNHDA and CDR2 SQIVND (reference sequence). The V and J ends lost 4 bases and 5 bases respectively, with 5 bases between them. CDR3 size: 11 residues. CDR3 bases: TGTGCCAGTAGTACGGGGGAGACCCAGTACTTC. It yields the protein CASSTGETQYF.

Note on this clone: Sequence at one end of the junction differs from germline and may be a read error. The rearrangement uses TRBV6-1 and TRBJ1-2, with 7 bases identical to TRBD1. Germline CDR1 and CDR2: MNHNS and SASEGT. The CDR3 extends over 14 amino acids. This CDR3 is CASSEATGALGKAF. The CDR3 DNA sequence: TGTGCCAGCAGTGAAGCAACAGGGGCTCTGGGAAAGGCCTTC.

The chain links TRBV5-1 to TRBJ2-3; D gene ambiguous. This CDR3 region has 14 residues. Per the germline V gene, CDR1 is SGHRS and CDR2 is YFSETQ. Trimming shortened V by 4 bases and J by 2 bases, and 11 bases separated the two germline ends. For the CDR3, the DNA is TGCGCCAGCAGCCCCCCGCAGGACACAGATACGCAGTATTTT. Amino acids: CASSPPQDTDTQYF. Full variable domain (remainder filled in from reference TRBV5-1 and TRBJ2-3): KAGVTQTPRYLIKTRGQQVTLSCSPISGHRSVSWYQQTPGQGLQFLFEYFSETQRNKGNFPGRFSGRQFSNSRSEMNVSTLELGDSALYLCASSPPQDTDTQYFGPGTRLTVL.

The rearrangement joins TRBV19 to TRBJ2-2; D perhaps matches TRBD1 (5 bases). V was clipped by 6 bases and J by 5 bases, with 16 bases between them. The length of the CDR3 is 15 residues. Looked up from germline, CDR1 is LNHDA and CDR2 is SQIVND (reference sequence). The chain's CDR3 is CASRPPTQVTGELFF. CDR3 sequence (DNA): TGTGCCAGTAGACCGCCGACACAGGTTACCGGGGAGCTGTTTTTT.

The genes are TRBV19 and TRBJ1-1; D may be TRBD1 (6 bases). In germline, CDR1 is LNHDA, CDR2 SQIVND (reference sequence). V lost 5 bases and J 2 bases, leaving 9 bases between the germline ends. The CDR3 is made up of 13 amino acids. The CDR3 here is CASSHRENTEAFF. CDR3 nucleotide sequence: TGTGCCAGTAGTCACAGGGAAAACACTGAAGCTTTCTTT.

The V call is TRBV18, the J call TRBJ1-1; a possible D gene is TRBD1 (5 bases). From germline, CDR1 is KGHSH and CDR2 LQKENI. Trimming removed 8 bases at V and 5 bases at J, with 27 bases between. CDR3 length equals 17 residues. CDR3 sequence: CASLPGRLRDFGTEAFF. In nucleotides, the CDR3 is TGTGCCAGCCTCCCCGGGAGGCTCAGGGACTTTGGGACTGAAGCTTTCTTT.

This clone appeared many times. This chain joins TRBV13 and TRBJ2-7; 13 bases match TRBD2. The ends lost 4 bases at V and 3 bases at J; junction bases unmatched: 3. Germline CDR1 is PRHDT and CDR2 is FYEKMQ (reference sequence). CDR3 length: 15 residues. CDR3 sequence reads: CASSSGLAGVYEQYF. The DNA for the CDR3 is TGTGCCAGCAGCTCAGGACTAGCGGGGGTCTACGAGCAGTACTTC.

CDR3 amino acids: CASSERQAGRTEAFF. CDR3 coding DNA: TGTGCCAGCAGTGAACGCCAGGCGGGACGGACTGAAGCTTTCTTT. V usage is TRBV6-1 and J usage is TRBJ1-1; possible D gene TRBD1, 5 bases. Trimming left V 2 bases short and J 5 bases short, with 15 bases between. Looked up from germline, CDR1 is MNHNS and CDR2 is SASEGT. This CDR3 comprises 15 residues.

The chain recombines TRBV29-1 with TRBJ2-5; 8 nucleotides align to TRBD1. From germline, CDR1 is SQVTM and CDR2 ANQGSEA. This CDR3 comprises 14 residues. The junction had 2 bases not matched to a gene; V was cut back by 0 bases and J by 2 bases. The CDR3 coding sequence is TGCAGCGTTGAAGACAGGGGGCATCAAGAGACCCAGTACTTC. This translates into CSVEDRGHQETQYF.

This clone has more than one count but fewer than ten. The chain carries TRBV10-3 and TRBJ1-6; a weak D match, TRBD1 (6 bases). Trimming stripped 10 bases from V and 7 bases from J, with 17 bases between. The germline V gene encodes CDR1 ENHRY and CDR2 SYGVKD. This CDR3 has 14 amino acids. The CDR3 is CASKDSFTNSPLHF. CDR3 nucleotides: TGTGCCAGCAAGGACAGCTTCACCAATTCACCCCTCCACTTT.

The chain uses TRBV2 and TRBJ2-3; 10 positions match TRBD1. Germline values: CDR1 SNHLY, CDR2 FYNNEI. V was clipped by 5 bases and J by 5 bases; unmatched bases: 1. The CDR3 totals 13 residues. CDR3 region: CASSWTGGDTQYF. The CDR3 nucleotides read TGTGCCAGCAGTTGGACAGGGGGAGATACGCAGTATTTT.